This T cell receptor (beta chain) was recorded in a study of CD8 T cells in Susac syndrome. Random hexamers primed reverse transcription of about 0.5 to 1 ug RNA. It was immunoSEQ multiplex PCR that amplified TCR beta CDR3 across 54 Vbeta and 13 Jbeta. TCRdb reprocessed the immunoSEQ multiplex PCR reads via MiXCR and lists one record per CDR3 protein. The sample records about 150,000 distinct CDR3 sequences, around 95% being singletons. The CDR3 consists of 14 residues. Germline values: CDR1 MNHEY, CDR2 SMNVEV (reference sequence). The germline V and J ends were trimmed by 2 bases and 6 bases, with 13 bases remaining between them.

The sequenced sample consisted of CD8+ T cells from PBMCs. The origin of this receptor is a human donor with multiple sclerosis. The chain is built from TRBV27 and TRBJ1-2; no firm D call. The CDR3 reads CASSLGSNPHGYTF. CDR3 DNA: TGTGCCAGCAGTTTAGGATCCAACCCCCATGGCTACACCTTC.